This is a list of T cell receptor beta chains from one sample in a study of OX40 agonist ivuxolimab in advanced cancers. Method: immunoSEQ multiplex PCR; TCRdb's copy keeps in-frame clones and lacks some. This table holds 60,000 or so clones, less than 90% found once. The specimen was CD4+ or CD8+ T cells sorted from blood, collected in a trial of the OX40 agonist ivuxolimab. The receptors were gathered from an adult with an advanced solid tumor such as melanoma, head and neck, liver or kidney cancer. The CDR3 runs from the conserved cysteine through the conserved F or W.

>TRBV29-1
CSVDSGSRAEKLFF
>TRBV15
CATSRGGLAEYEQYF
>TRBV9
CASSPDRDNEKLFF
>TRBV6-5
CASRSSGRDEQFF
>TRBV2
CASSTGFSGANVLTF
>TRBV4-3
CASSQEEWGNTGELFF
>TRBV30
CAWRPGGLNTEAFF
>TRBV27
CASQKGRGLSETQYF
>TRBV30
CAWKERYEGGPHFGEQFF
>TRBV4-1
CASSQRGYREAFF
>TRBV19
CASSLAGVPDTQYF
>TRBV28
CASSSTGKNTEAFF
>TRBV5-6
CASSLELAGSQFF
>TRBV7-2
CASSLSGVGAFF
>TRBV2
CASSTPLAGATDTQYF
>TRBV19
CASSIGVMNTEAFF
>TRBV18
CASSPPGQGDGQPQHF
>TRBV15
CATSTGQTTDTQYF
>TRBV30
CAWSVLSGSYNSPLHF
>TRBV6-1
CASRGTGGSPLHF
>TRBV12-5
CASGLVRGPQHF
>TRBV14
CASSQTGGGYEQYF
>TRBV5-1
CASSFDRTYYEQYF
>TRBV29-1
CSVEDFPEQFF
>TRBV18
CASSPGESSYNEQFF
>TRBV9
CASSTQGALGYTF
>TRBV30
CACTGQGNQPQHF
>TRBV6-5
CASSTPSYEQYF
>TRBV7-9
CASSLDSGRASDTQYF
>TRBV2
CASSVDSSSYEQYF
>TRBV29-1
CSVAQHTEAFF
>TRBV9
CASSGTGTGVYEQYF
>TRBV7-9
CASRPGGPITTGELFF
>TRBV6-1
CASSEVMAVYEQYF
>TRBV7-9
CASSSGRQPQHF
>TRBV6-5
CASSPPGRRLVEQYF
>TRBV5-5
CASSFEQLEAFF
>TRBV30
CAWSRNTVYGYTF
>TRBV7-9
CASSLTGVDYGYTF
>TRBV5-4
CASSLWGGNQPQHF
>TRBV19
CASRAPGERGYTF
>TRBV11-3
CASSLAAGTDTGELFF
>TRBV11-3
CASSFGASYEQYF
>TRBV18
CASSPRSVGGADEQYF
>TRBV19
CASSMTSGSYNEQFF
>TRBV5-6
CASSEVRAGETQYF
>TRBV5-4
CASSLVPTGENEQYF
>TRBV7-9
CASSTSTDTQYF
>TRBV13
CASSLGWAGPDTQYF
>TRBV7-9
CASSLRAPHEQYF
>TRBV10-3
CAISAVTTRNSYEQYF
>TRBV7-9
CASSLGSGYNEQFF